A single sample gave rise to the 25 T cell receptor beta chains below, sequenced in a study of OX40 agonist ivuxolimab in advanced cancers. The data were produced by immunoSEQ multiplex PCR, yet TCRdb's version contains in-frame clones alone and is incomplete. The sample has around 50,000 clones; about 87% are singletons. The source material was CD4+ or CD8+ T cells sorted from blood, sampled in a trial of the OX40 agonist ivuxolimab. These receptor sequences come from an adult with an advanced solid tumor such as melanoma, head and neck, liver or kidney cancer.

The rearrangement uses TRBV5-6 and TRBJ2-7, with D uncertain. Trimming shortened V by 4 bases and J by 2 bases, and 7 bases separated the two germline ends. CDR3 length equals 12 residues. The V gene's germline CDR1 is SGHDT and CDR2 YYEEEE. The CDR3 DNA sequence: TGTGCCAGCAGCCTTCGCGCCTACGAGCAGTACTTC. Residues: CASSLRAYEQYF.

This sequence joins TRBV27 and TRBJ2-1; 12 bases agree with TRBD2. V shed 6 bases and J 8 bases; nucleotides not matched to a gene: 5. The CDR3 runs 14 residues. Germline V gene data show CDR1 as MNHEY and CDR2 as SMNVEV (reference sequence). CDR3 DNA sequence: TGTGCCAGCAGACGACTAGCGGGAGTCGATGAGCAGTTCTTC. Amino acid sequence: CASRRLAGVDEQFF.

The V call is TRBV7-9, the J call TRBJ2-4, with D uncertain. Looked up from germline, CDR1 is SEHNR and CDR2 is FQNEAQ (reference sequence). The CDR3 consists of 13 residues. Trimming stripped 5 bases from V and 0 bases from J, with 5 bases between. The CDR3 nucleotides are TGTGCCAGCAGCCCTCGAGCCAAAAACATTCAGTACTTC. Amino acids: CASSPRAKNIQYF.

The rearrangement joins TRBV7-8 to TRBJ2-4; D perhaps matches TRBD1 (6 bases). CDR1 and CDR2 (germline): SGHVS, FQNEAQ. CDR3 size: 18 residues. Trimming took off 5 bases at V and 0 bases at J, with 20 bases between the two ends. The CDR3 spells CASSLREGGYKAKNIQYF. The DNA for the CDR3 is TGTGCCAGCAGCCTAAGAGAAGGGGGATACAAAGCCAAAAACATTCAGTACTTC.

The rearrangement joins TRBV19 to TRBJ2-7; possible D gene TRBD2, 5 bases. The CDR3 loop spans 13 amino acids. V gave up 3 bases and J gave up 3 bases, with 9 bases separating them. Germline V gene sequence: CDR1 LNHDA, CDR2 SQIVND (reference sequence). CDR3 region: CASSIVGVYEQYF. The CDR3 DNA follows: TGTGCCAGTAGTATTGTCGGGGTCTACGAGCAGTACTTC.

The CDR3 nucleotides are TGTGCCAGCCGGGTATCCTACGAGCAGTACGTC. This sequence encodes CASRVSYEQYV. The V call is TRBV21-1, the J call TRBJ2-7; TRBD2 is the table's D call, not checked against the DNA. TRBV21-1 is a pseudogene. The CDR3 length is 11 residues.

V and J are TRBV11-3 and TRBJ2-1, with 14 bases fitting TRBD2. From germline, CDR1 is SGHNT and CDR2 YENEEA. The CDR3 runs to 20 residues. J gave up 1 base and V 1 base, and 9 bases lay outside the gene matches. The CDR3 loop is CASSLGWTSGGIKSYNEQFF. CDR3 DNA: TGTGCCAGCAGCTTAGGCTGGACTAGCGGGGGGATCAAGTCCTACAATGAGCAGTTCTTC.

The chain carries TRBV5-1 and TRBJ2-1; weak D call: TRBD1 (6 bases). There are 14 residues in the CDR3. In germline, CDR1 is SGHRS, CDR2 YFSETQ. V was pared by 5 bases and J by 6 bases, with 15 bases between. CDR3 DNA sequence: TGCGCCAGCAGTTACGACCCACAGGGCAATGAGCAGTTCTTC. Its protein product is CASSYDPQGNEQFF.

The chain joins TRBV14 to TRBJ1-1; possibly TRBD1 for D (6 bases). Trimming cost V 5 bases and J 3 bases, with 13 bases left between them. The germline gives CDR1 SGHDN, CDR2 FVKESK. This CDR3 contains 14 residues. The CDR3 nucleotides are TGTGCCAGCAGCGCCAGGGGAGACCACACTGAAGCTTTCTTT. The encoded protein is CASSARGDHTEAFF.

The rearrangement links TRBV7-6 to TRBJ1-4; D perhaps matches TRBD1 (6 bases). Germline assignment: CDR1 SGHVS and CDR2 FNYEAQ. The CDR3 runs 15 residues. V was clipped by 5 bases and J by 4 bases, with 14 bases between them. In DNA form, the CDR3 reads TGTGCCAGCAGCCAGACAGGACAGTTTAATGAAAAACTGTTTTTT. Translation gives CASSQTGQFNEKLFF.

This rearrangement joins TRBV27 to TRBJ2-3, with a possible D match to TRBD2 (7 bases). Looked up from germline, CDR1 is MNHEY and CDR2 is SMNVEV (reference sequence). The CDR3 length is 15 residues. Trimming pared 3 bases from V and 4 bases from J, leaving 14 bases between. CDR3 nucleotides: TGTGCCAGCAGTTTGGCGTGGGGGGGCGCAGATACGCAGTATTTT. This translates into CASSLAWGGADTQYF.

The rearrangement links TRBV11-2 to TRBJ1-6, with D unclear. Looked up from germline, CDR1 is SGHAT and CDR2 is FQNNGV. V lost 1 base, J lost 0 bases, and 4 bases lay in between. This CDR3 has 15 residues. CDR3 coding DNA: TGTGCCAGCAGCTTAGCGGGCTCCTATAATTCACCCCTCCACTTT. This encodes CASSLAGSYNSPLHF.

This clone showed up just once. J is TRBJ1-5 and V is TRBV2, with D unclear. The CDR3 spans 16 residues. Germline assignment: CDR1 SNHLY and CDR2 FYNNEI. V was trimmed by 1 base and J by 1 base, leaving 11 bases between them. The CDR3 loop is CASSEGKGWSNQPQHF. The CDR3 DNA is TGTGCCAGCAGTGAAGGGAAGGGTTGGAGCAATCAGCCCCAGCATTTT.

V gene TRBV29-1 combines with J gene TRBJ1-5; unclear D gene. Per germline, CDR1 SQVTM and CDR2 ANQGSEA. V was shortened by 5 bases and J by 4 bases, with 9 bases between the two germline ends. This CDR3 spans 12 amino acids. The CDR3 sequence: CSVQDGNQPQHF. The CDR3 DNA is TGCAGCGTTCAGGACGGAAATCAGCCCCAGCATTTT.

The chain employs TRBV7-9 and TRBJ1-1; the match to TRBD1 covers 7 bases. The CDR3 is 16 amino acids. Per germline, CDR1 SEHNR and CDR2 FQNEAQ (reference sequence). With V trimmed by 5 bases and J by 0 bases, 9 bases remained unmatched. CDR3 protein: CASSARKQGMNTEAFF. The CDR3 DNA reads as TGTGCCAGCAGCGCTCGTAAACAGGGGATGAACACTGAAGCTTTCTTT.

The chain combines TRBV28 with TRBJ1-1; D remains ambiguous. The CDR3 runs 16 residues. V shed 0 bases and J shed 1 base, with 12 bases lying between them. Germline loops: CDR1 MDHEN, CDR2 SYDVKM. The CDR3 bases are TGTGCCAGCAGTTTATGGATAGGGAGGAAGAACACTGAAGCTTTCTTT. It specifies CASSLWIGRKNTEAFF.

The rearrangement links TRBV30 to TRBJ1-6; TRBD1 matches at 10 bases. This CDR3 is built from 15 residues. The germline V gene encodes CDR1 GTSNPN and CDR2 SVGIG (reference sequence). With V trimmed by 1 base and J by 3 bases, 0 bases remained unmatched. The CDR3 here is CAWSGTGGYNSPLHF. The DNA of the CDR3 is TGTGCCTGGAGTGGGACAGGGGGCTATAATTCACCCCTCCACTTT.

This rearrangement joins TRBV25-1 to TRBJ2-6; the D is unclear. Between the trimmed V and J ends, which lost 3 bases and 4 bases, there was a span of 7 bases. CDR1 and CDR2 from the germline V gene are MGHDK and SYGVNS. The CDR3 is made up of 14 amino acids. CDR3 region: CASSDFLGANVLTF. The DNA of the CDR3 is TGTGCCAGCAGTGATTTTTTGGGGGCCAACGTCCTGACTTTC.

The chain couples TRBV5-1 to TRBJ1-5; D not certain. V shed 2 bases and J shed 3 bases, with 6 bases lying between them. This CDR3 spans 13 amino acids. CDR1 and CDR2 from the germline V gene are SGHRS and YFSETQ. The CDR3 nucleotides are TGCGCCAGCAGCTTCGACACCAATCAGCCCCAGCATTTT. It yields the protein CASSFDTNQPQHF. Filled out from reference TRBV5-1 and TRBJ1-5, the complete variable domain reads KAGVTQTPRYLIKTRGQQVTLSCSPISGHRSVSWYQQTPGQGLQFLFEYFSETQRNKGNFPGRFSGRQFSNSRSEMNVSTLELGDSALYLCASSFDTNQPQHFGDGTRLSIL.

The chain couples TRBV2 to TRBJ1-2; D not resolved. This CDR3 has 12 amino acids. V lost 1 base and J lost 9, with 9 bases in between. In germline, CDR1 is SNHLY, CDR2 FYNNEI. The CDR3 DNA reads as TGTGCCAGCAGTGAAGAGAGGATGAGCTACACCTTC. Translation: CASSEERMSYTF.

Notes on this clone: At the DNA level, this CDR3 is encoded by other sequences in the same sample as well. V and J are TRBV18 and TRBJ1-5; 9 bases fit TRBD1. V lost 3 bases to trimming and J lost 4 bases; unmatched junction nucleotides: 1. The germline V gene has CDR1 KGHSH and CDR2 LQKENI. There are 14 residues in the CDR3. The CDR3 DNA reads TGTGCCAGCTCACCGGGACAGGGAAATCAGCCCCAGCATTTT. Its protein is CASSPGQGNQPQHF.

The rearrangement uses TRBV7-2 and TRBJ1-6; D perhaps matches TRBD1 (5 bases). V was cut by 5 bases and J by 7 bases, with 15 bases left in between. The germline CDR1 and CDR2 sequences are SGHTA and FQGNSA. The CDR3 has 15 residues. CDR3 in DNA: TGTGCCAGCAGCCCGACGGGGGGGGTCAATTCACCCCTCCACTTT. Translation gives CASSPTGGVNSPLHF.

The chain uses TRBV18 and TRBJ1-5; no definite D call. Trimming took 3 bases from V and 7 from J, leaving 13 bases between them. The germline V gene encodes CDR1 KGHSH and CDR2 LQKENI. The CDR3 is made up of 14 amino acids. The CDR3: CASSPLPGDQPQHF. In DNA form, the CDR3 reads TGTGCCAGCTCACCGCTCCCAGGAGACCAGCCCCAGCATTTT.

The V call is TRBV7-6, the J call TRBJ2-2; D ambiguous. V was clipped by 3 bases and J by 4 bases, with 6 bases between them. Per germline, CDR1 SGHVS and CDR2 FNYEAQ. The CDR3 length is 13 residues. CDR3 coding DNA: TGTGCCAGCAGCTTCGTAGGCACCGGGGAGCTGTTTTTT. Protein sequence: CASSFVGTGELFF. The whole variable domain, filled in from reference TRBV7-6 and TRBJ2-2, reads GAGVSQSPRYKVTKRGQDVALRCDPISGHVSLYWYRQALGQGPEFLTYFNYEAQQDKSGLPNDRFSAERPEGSISTLTIQRTEQRDSAMYRCASSFVGTGELFFGEGSRLTVL.

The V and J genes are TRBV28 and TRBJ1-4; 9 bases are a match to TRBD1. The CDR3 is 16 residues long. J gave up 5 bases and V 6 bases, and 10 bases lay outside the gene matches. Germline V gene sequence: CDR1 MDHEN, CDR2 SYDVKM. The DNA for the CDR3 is TGTGCCAGCAGCCCTAACAGGGGGCCCGTGAATGAAAAACTGTTTTTT. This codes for CASSPNRGPVNEKLFF.